This T cell receptor beta chain was sequenced in a study of T cell changes during pregnancy in multiple sclerosis. TCRdb keeps only in-frame clones here, not all; method: immunoSEQ multiplex PCR. The sample yields about 49,000 clones, around 92% seen once. The CDR3 runs 14 residues. Per the germline V gene, CDR1 is SGDLS and CDR2 is YYNGEE. V shed 3 bases and J shed 4 bases, with 11 bases lying between them. This TCR was sampled from a female donor with multiple sclerosis, enrolled in a pregnancy study. This rearrangement joins TRBV9 to TRBJ1-3; TRBD1 is a possible D gene (5 bases). Sample: peripheral blood, taken after pregnancy. The CDR3 here is CASSDRFWGNTIYF. CDR3 DNA sequence: TGTGCCAGCAGCGACAGGTTCTGGGGAAACACCATATATTTT.